A selection of T cell receptor beta chains follows, all from one sample in a study of blood T cell repertoires in COVID-19. Sequencing was performed with immunoSEQ multiplex PCR; in TCRdb, only in-frame clones are kept and a portion is missing. The sample holds some 15,000 clones, roughly 87% seen once. The sequenced sample was peripheral blood. These TCRs come from a human donor in a cohort sampled during active COVID-19. CDR3s include the opening cysteine and the closing phenylalanine or tryptophan. A D gene is named only where the DNA matches it firmly. Size tells how often a clone was seen (once, few, many) or the class of an expanded clone, and some rows leave it out.

abundance	v_gene	j_gene	d_gene	CDR3aa	CDR3nt
few	TRBV7-6	TRBJ2-1	NA	CASSLGGRAASLNEQFF	TGTGCCAGCAGCTTAGGGGGGCGGGCAGCCTCCCTCAATGAGCAGTTCTTC
NA	TRBV4-3	TRBJ2-1	TRBD2	CASSQDDGGAVYNEQFF	TGCGCCAGCAGCCAAGATGACGGGGGGGCCGTCTACAATGAGCAGTTCTTC
NA	TRBV19	TRBJ1-5	NA	CASSPGGGKGNQPQHF	TGTGCCAGTAGTCCCGGGGGGGGCAAAGGCAATCAGCCCCAGCATTTT
NA	TRBV6-2/TRBV6-3	TRBJ2-7	TRBD2	CASSPRSGTSGGAYEQYF	TGTGCCAGCAGTCCCCGTTCCGGGACTAGCGGGGGGGCTTACGAGCAGTACTTC
medium-sized	TRBV30	TRBJ2-7	NA	CAWSVTGSYEQYF	TGTGCCTGGAGTGTAACAGGCTCCTACGAGCAGTACTTC
NA	TRBV5-5	TRBJ1-1	NA	CASSPTGTVNTEAFF	TGTGCCAGCAGCCCGACGGGGACTGTGAACACTGAAGCTTTCTTT
NA	TRBV6-2/TRBV6-3	TRBJ2-2	NA	CASSYSKFWNRAFDTGELFF	TGTGCCAGCAGTTACTCGAAATTTTGGAACAGGGCGTTTGACACCGGGGAGCTGTTTTTT
few	TRBV11-3	TRBJ1-1	NA	CASSAQTGTNTEAFF	TGTGCCAGCAGCGCCCAGACAGGAACCAACACTGAAGCTTTCTTT
NA	TRBV3-1/TRBV3-2	TRBJ2-1	TRBD1	CASSQRDRSEQFF	TGTGCCAGCAGCCAGAGGGACAGAAGTGAGCAGTTCTTC
NA	TRBV28	TRBJ1-2	NA	CASSGLGGGEGYTF	TGTGCCAGCAGTGGCCTAGGGGGGGGAGAGGGCTACACCTTC
NA	TRBV19	TRBJ2-1	NA	CASSISAGPYNEQFF	TGTGCCAGTAGTATCTCAGCGGGCCCCTACAATGAGCAGTTCTTC
NA	TRBV10-3	TRBJ1-2	TRBD1	CAISDKGAYGYTF	TGTGCCATCAGTGATAAGGGGGCCTATGGCTACACCTTC
NA	TRBV4-3	TRBJ2-1	NA	CASSQDHRTEYNEQFF	TGCGCCAGCAGCCAAGATCACCGGACAGAATACAATGAGCAGTTCTTC
NA	TRBV3-1/TRBV3-2	TRBJ2-7	NA	CASSQEAGQASYEQYF	TGTGCCAGCAGCCAAGAAGCGGGACAGGCATCCTACGAGCAGTACTTC
once	TRBV7-2	TRBJ1-1	TRBD1	CASSSRGTGAWTEAFF	TGTGCCAGCAGCTCCAGAGGGACAGGGGCGTGGACTGAAGCTTTCTTT